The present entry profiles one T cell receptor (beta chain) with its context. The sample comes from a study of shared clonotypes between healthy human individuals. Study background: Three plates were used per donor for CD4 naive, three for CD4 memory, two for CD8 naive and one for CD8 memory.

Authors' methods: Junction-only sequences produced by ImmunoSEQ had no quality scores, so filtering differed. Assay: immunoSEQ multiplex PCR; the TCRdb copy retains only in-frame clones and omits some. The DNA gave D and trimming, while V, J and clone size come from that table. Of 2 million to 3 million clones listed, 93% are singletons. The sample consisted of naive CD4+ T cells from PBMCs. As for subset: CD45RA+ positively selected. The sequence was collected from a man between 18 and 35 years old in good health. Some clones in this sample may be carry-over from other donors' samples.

Here the CDR3 DNA reads TGTGCCAGCAGTTACTGGCAGAACACTGAAGCTTTCTTT. As protein: CASSYWQNTEAFF. V usage is TRBV6-5 and J usage is TRBJ1-1, with no clear D. The germline gives CDR1 MNHEY, CDR2 SVGAGI. This CDR3 contains 13 residues. With 1 base removed from V and 1 base from J, the gap between germline ends came to 4 bases.